This TCR beta chain originates from a study of human T cells and chemical hapten exposure. About the study: A patient group, mainly female, showed alopecia areata, totalis or universalis. Study results and caveats: Versus controls, significantly more large CDR3 similarity clusters arose from expanded TCRs. No alteration of TCRs above 1 in 1000 frequency was seen with DPC sensitization.

The CDR3 has 16 residues. Germline CDR1 is MNHEY and CDR2 is SVGEGT. The germline V and J ends were trimmed by 8 bases and 2 bases, with 20 bases remaining between them. TCRdb recomputed calls from the RACE reads with MiXCR, one row per CDR3 protein. This repertoire shows approximately 82,000 distinct CDR3 sequences, 6.5% to 8% found once; its top ten account for 1% to 1.5%. This clonotype was detected ten times or more. Its specificity is not known. The time point was: patch test 2, 6 weeks after DPC sensitization. The treatment is: therapeutic diphenylcyclopropenone sensitization with weekly scalp DPC. Whole blood, unfractionated, served as the material for total RNA extraction.

The V call is TRBV6-2 or TRBV6-3, the J call TRBJ2-3; no clear D. Sequenced material: whole blood, taken in connection with sensitization to the hapten diphenylcyclopropenone (DPC). This clonotype originated in a woman in her twenties or thirties with alopecia areata. Some clones in this sample may be carry-over from other donors' samples. The CDR3 reads CASAMGPLHSTDTQYF. CDR3 DNA: TGTGCCAGCGCCATGGGCCCTTTGCACTCCACAGATACGCAGTATTTT.